This T cell receptor (beta chain) was obtained from a study of radiotherapy plus CTLA-4 blockade in lung cancer. Per the germline V gene, CDR1 is SNHLY and CDR2 is FYNNEI. With 6 bases clipped from V and 5 bases from J, the junction kept 3 bases outside the gene matches. The CDR3 consists of 14 residues. TCRdb's table, derived via immunoSEQ multiplex PCR, lists solely in-frame clones and lacks some. The sample has approximately 65,000 clones, approximately 80% seen once; the top ten hold about 4.5%. The sample consisted of peripheral blood, taken from a patient treated with radiotherapy plus ipilimumab. The TCR originated in a human donor with non-small cell lung cancer who had a complete response to radiotherapy plus ipilimumab. The chain has TRBV2 and TRBJ2-5; 13 bases agree with TRBD2. CDR3 sequence: CASRGLAGSETQYF. CDR3 in DNA: TGTGCCAGCAGGGGACTAGCGGGGAGTGAGACCCAGTACTTC. The full variable domain, rest sourced from reference TRBV2 and TRBJ2-5, is EPEVTQTPSHQVTQMGQEVILRCVPISNHLYFYWYRQILGQKVEFLVSFYNNEISEKSEIFDDQFSVERPDGSNFTLKIRSTKLEDSAMYFCASRGLAGSETQYFGPGTRLLVL.